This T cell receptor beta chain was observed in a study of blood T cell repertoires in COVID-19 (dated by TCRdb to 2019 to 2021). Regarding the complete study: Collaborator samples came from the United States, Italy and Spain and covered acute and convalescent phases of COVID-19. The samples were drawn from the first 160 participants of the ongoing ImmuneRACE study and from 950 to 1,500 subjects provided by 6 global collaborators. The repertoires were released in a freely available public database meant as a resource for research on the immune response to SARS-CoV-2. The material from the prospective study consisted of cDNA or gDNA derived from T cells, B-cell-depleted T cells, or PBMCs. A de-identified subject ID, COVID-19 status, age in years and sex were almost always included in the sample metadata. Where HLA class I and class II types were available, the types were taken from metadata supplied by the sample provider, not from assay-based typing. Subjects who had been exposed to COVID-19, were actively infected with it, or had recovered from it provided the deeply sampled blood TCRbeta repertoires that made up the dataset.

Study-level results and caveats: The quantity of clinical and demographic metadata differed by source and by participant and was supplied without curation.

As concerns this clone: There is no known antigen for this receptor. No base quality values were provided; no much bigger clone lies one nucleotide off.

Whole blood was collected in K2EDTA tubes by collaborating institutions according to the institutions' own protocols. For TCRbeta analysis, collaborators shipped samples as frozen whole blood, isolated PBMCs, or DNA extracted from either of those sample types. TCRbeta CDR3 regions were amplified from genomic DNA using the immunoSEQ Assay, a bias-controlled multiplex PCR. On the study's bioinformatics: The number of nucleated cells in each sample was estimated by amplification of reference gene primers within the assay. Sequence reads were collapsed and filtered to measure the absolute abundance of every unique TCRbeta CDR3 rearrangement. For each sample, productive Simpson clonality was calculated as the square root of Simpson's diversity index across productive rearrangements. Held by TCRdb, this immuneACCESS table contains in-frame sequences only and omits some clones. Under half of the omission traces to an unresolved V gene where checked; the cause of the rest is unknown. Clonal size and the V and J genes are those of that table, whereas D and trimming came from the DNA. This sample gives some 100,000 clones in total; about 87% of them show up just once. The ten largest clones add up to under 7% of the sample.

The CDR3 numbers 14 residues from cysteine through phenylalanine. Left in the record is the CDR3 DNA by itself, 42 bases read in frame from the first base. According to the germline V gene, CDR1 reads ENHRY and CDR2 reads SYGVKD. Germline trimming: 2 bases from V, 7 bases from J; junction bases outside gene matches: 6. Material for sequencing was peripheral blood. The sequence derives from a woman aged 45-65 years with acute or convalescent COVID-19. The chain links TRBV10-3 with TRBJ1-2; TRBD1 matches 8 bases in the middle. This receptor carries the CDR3 CAISETQGVFGYTF. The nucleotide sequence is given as TGTGCCATCAGTGAGACACAGGGGGTATTTGGCTACACCTTC.